This T cell receptor (beta chain) was sequenced during a study of shared clonotypes between healthy human individuals. Study background: Researchers drew samples from two women and a few men aged 18 to 49.

Findings and caveats of the study: Larger estimated richness was generally recorded for naive subsets relative to memory subsets. Inspection by rarefaction showed sorted-subset sequencing to be incomplete despite large depth.

Comments on this clone: Its antigen is not known.

This CDR3 comprises 13 residues. Trimming left V 0 bases short and J 7 bases short, with 7 bases between. Germline CDR1 reads SGHRS; CDR2 reads YFSETQ. The assay was run at deep level. Assay used: immunoSEQ multiplex PCR; TCRdb lists only in-frame clones, some missing. The sample lists 1,500,000 or so clones; approximately 98.5% were seen once. This clonotype was sampled from a man in his thirties or forties in good health. The rearrangement joins TRBV5-1 to TRBJ2-2; D not certain. The specimen sequenced was naive CD4+ T cells sorted from blood. Regarding subset: CD45RA+ positively selected. In DNA, the CDR3 is TGCGCCAGCAGCTTGGTCAGGAACGGGGAGCTGTTTTTT. This encodes CASSLVRNGELFF.